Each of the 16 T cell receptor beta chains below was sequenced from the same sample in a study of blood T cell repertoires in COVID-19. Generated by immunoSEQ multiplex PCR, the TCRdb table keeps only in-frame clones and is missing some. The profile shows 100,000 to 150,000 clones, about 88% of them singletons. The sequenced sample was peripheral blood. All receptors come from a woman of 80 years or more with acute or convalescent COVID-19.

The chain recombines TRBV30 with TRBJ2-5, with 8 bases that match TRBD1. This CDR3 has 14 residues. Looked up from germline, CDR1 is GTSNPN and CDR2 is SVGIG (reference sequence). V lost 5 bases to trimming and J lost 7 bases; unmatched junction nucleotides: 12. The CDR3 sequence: CAWHMQGARGTQYF. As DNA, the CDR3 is TGTGCCTGGCATATGCAGGGGGCTCGAGGGACCCAGTACTTC.

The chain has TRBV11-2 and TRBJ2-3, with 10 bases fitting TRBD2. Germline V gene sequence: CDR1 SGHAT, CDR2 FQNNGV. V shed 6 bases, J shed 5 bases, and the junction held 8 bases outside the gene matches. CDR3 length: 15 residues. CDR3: CASSFGLAGVDTQYF. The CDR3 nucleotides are TGTGCCAGCAGTTTTGGCCTAGCGGGGGTAGATACGCAGTATTTT. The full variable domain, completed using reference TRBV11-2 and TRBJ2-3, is EAGVAQSPRYKIIEKRQSVAFWCNPISGHATLYWYQQILGQGPKLLIQFQNNGVVDDSQLPKDRFSAERLKGVDSTLKIQPAKLEDSAVYLCASSFGLAGVDTQYFGPGTRLTVL.

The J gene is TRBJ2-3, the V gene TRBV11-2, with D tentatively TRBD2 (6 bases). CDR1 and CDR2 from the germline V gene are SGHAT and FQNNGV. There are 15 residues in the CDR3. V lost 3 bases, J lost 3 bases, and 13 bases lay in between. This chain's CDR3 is CASSFRETRTDTQYF. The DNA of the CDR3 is TGTGCCAGCAGCTTTCGGGAGACCCGGACAGATACGCAGTATTTT.

CDR3 DNA: TGTGCCAGCTCACTAGCGGGAGATGGGAATGAGCAGTTCTTC. Translation gives CASSLAGDGNEQFF. V usage is TRBV18 and J usage is TRBJ2-1; 9 bases line up with TRBD2. The germline V gene has CDR1 KGHSH and CDR2 LQKENI. The CDR3 is made up of 14 amino acids. The ends lost 4 bases at V and 7 bases at J; junction bases unmatched: 5.

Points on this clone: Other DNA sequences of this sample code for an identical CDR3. CDR3 amino acids: CASSLTGDTQYF. In DNA form, the CDR3 reads TGTGCCAGCAGCTTAACGGGGGATACGCAGTATTTT. This sequence joins TRBV7-9 and TRBJ2-3; maybe TRBD2 (5 bases). The germline V and J ends were trimmed by 2 bases and 6 bases, with 6 bases remaining between them. The CDR3 length is 12 residues. Germline CDR1 SEHNR, CDR2 FQNEAQ (reference sequence).

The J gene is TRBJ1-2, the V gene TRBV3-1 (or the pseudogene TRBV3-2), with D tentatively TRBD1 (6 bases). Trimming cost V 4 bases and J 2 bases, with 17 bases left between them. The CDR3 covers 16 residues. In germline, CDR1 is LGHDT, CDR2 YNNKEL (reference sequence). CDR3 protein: CASSLKSRGLNYGYTF. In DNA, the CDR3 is TGTGCCAGCAGCCTCAAGTCCAGGGGTTTGAACTATGGCTACACCTTC.

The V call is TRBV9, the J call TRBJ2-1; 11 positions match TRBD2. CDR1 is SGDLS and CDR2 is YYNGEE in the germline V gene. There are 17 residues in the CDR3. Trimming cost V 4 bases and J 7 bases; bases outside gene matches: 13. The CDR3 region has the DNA TGTGCCAGCAGCCCCCGTGATAGCGGGAGGGCCGGGAATGAGCAGTTCTTC. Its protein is CASSPRDSGRAGNEQFF.

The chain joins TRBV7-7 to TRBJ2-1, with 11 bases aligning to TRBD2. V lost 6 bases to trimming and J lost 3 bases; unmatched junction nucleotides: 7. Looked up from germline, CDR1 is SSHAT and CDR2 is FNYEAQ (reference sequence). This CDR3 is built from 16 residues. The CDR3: CASSPLGTSGYNEQFF. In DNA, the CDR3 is TGTGCCAGCAGTCCCCTCGGGACTAGCGGCTACAATGAGCAGTTCTTC. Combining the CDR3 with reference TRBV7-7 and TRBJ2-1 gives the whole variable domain GAGVSQSPRYKVTKRGQDVTLRCDPISSHATLYWYQQALGQGPEFLTYFNYEAQPDKSGLPSDRFSAERPEGSISTLTIQRTEQRDSAMYRCASSPLGTSGYNEQFFGPGTRLTVL.

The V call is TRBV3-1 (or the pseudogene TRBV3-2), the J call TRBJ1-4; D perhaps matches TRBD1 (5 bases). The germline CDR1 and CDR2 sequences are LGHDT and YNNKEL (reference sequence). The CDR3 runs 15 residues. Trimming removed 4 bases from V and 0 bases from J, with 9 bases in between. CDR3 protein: CASSPGGTTNEKLFF. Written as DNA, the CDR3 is TGTGCCAGCAGCCCGGGGGGAACAACTAATGAAAAACTGTTTTTT.

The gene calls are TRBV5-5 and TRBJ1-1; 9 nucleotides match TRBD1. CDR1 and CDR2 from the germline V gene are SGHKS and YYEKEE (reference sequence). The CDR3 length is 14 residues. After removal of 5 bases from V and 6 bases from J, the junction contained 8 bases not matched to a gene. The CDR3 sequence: CASRLQGARAEAFF. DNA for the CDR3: TGTGCCAGCAGACTACAGGGGGCACGCGCTGAAGCTTTCTTT.

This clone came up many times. CDR3 amino acids: CASSQAGQISGFGYSNQPQHF. The CDR3 nucleotides are TGCGCCAGCAGCCAAGCAGGACAAATCAGTGGGTTTGGCTATAGCAATCAGCCCCAGCATTTT. The V and J genes are TRBV4-1 and TRBJ1-5, with D perhaps TRBD1 (5 bases). The CDR3 totals 21 residues. Germline lookup yields CDR1 MGHRA and CDR2 YSYEKL. V dropped 1 base and J dropped 0 bases, with 25 bases sitting between them.

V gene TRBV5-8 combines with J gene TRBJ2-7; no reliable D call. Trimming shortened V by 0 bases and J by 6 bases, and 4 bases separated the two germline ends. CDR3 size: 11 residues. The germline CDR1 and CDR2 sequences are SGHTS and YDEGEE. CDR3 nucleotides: TGTGCCAGCAGCTTGGTCTTCGAGCAGTACTTC. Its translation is CASSLVFEQYF.

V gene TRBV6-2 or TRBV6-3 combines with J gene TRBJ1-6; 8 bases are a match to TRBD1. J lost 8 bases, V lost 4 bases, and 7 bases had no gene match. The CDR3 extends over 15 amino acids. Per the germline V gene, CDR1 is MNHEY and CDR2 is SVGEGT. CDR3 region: CASSSAGTGDSPLHF. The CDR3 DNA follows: TGTGCCAGCAGTTCGGCCGGGACAGGAGATTCACCCCTCCACTTT.

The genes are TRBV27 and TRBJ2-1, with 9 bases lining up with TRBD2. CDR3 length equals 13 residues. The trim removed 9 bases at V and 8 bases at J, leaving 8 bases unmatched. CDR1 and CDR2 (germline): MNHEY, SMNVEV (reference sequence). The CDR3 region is CARIAGVRDEQFF. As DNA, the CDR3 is TGTGCCAGGATAGCGGGAGTCAGGGATGAGCAGTTCTTC.

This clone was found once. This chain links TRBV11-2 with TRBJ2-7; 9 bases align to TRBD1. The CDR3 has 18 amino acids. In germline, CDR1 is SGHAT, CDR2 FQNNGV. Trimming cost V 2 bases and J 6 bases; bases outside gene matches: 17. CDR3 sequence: CASSLLSGQGRGLGEQYF. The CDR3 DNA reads TGTGCCAGCAGCTTACTATCGGGACAGGGAAGGGGCCTGGGCGAGCAGTACTTC.

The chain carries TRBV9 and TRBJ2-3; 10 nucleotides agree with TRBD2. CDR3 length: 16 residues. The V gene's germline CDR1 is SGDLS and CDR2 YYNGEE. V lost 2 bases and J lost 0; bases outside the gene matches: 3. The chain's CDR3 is CASSVSTSGSTDTQYF. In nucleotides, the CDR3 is TGTGCCAGCAGCGTTTCGACTAGCGGGAGCACAGATACGCAGTATTTT.